These 30 T cell receptor beta chains came from one sample sequenced in a study of cytomegalovirus exposure and HLA in healthy donors. Primers: 60 Vbeta forward and 13 Jbeta reverse. Clones were read by immunoSEQ multiplex PCR, and TCRdb kept only the in-frame ones, dropping some. The data hold over 65,000 clones, with approximately 78% observed a single time. Sequencing used PBMCs. The source is a human donor in good health.

The chain carries TRBV5-4 and TRBJ2-1; TRBD1 aligns across 8 bases. Per germline, CDR1 SGHNT and CDR2 YYREEE (reference sequence). The V segment lost 1 base and the J segment 5 bases; nucleotides outside the gene matches: 2. The length of the CDR3 is 14 residues. The CDR3 region has the DNA TGTGCCAGCAGCTTGAAGACAGGGGACAATGAGCAGTTCTTC. It is translated as CASSLKTGDNEQFF.

The chain joins TRBV6-1 to TRBJ1-5; 8 nucleotides align to TRBD1. After removal of 4 bases from V and 0 bases from J, the junction contained 2 bases not matched to a gene. Germline-derived CDR1 and CDR2 are MNHNS and SASEGT. This CDR3 is built from 15 residues. The CDR3 loop reads CASSGGTGSNQPQHF. The CDR3 nucleotides read TGTGCCAGCAGTGGGGGGACAGGTAGCAATCAGCCCCAGCATTTT.

The V call is TRBV15, the J call TRBJ2-5; 14 positions agree with TRBD2. The DNA end is more similar to TRBJ2-7, so the J call may be wrong. This CDR3 is built from 20 residues. CDR1 and CDR2 (germline): LNHNV, YYDKDF (reference sequence). CDR3 DNA sequence: TGTGCCACCAGCAGAGATCAGGGCAGAGTTGGACTAGCGGGGGGCTACGAGCAGTACTTC. This translates into CATSRDQGRVGLAGGYEQYF.

The chain joins TRBV6-4 to TRBJ2-3; 7 nucleotides match TRBD2. Per germline, CDR1 MRHNA and CDR2 SNTAGT. CDR3 length equals 16 residues. Trimming removed 3 bases from V and 0 bases from J; junction bases left unmatched: 6. This chain's CDR3 is CASSETGRGSTDTQYF. The CDR3 nucleotides are TGTGCCAGCAGTGAAACGGGGAGGGGAAGCACAGATACGCAGTATTTT.

The CDR3 nucleotides are TGTGCCAGCAGTCCGATCGGGGGGCGGGGCGAGCAGTACTTC. Its protein is CASSPIGGRGEQYF. This chain links TRBV6-1 with TRBJ2-7; D might be TRBD2 (7 bases). The germline V gene encodes CDR1 MNHNS and CDR2 SASEGT. The V gene lost 5 bases and the J gene lost 6 bases, with 17 bases spanning the gap. This CDR3 is built from 14 residues.

This chain connects TRBV7-8 to TRBJ2-5; D may be TRBD1 (8 bases). The CDR3 is made up of 16 amino acids. V gave up 2 bases and J gave up 0 bases, with 13 bases separating them. Germline assignment: CDR1 SGHVS and CDR2 FQNEAQ. CDR3: CASSLRTGRDQETQYF. CDR3 DNA: TGTGCCAGCAGCTTAAGGACAGGGAGGGACCAAGAGACCCAGTACTTC. The whole variable domain, remainder taken from reference TRBV7-8 and TRBJ2-5, is GAGVSQSPRYKVAKRGQDVALRCDPISGHVSLFWYQQALGQGPEFLTYFQNEAQLDKSGLPSDRFFAERPEGSVSTLKIQRTQQEDSAVYLCASSLRTGRDQETQYFGPGTRLLVL.

The rearrangement joins TRBV10-3 to TRBJ2-7, with TRBD1 matching over 8 bases. With V trimmed by 4 bases and J by 1 base, 3 bases remained unmatched. Germline CDR1 reads ENHRY; CDR2 reads SYGVKD. This CDR3 contains 14 residues. The CDR3, as DNA: TGTGCCATCAGTGGGACAGGGAATTCCTACGAGCAGTACTTC. Protein product: CAISGTGNSYEQYF.

As to this clone: The junction differs from germline at one of its ends, possibly a read error. The chain links TRBV9 to TRBJ1-2; 8 bases fit TRBD1. The CDR3 consists of 13 residues. CDR1 SGDLS and CDR2 YYNGEE come from the germline V gene. The CDR3 here is CASSAPTGQAFSF. The DNA of the CDR3 is TGTGCCAGCAGCGCCCCAACGGGACAGGCCTTCTCCTTC.

The rearrangement links TRBV29-1 to TRBJ2-7; possible D gene TRBD2, 6 bases. Trimming removed 8 bases at V and 4 bases at J, with 15 bases between. The CDR3 length is 12 residues. Germline V CDR1 and CDR2: SQVTM, ANQGSEA. CDR3 sequence reads: CSFIGGSYEQYF. The CDR3 nucleotides are TGCAGCTTTATTGGGGGGTCATACGAGCAGTACTTC.

The sample holds a few counts of this clone. The V and J genes are TRBV5-1 and TRBJ1-6; no clear D gene. Germline V gives CDR1 SGHRS, CDR2 YFSETQ. CDR3 size: 16 residues. The V end lost 0 bases, the J end lost 9 bases, and 16 bases lay between the germline ends. CDR3 amino acids: CASSLAYGRSVSPLHF. Written as DNA, the CDR3 is TGCGCCAGCAGCTTGGCATACGGGAGGTCGGTTTCACCCCTCCACTTT.

The chain employs TRBV5-6 and TRBJ1-6, with no clear D. Trimming shortened V by 0 bases and J by 6 bases, and 13 bases separated the two germline ends. This CDR3 comprises 16 residues. CDR1 SGHDT and CDR2 YYEEEE come from the germline V gene. This CDR3 reads CASSLVQVGGNSPLHF. The CDR3 DNA is TGTGCCAGCAGCTTGGTGCAGGTGGGTGGTAATTCACCCCTCCACTTT.

This chain links TRBV6-1 with TRBJ2-3; the match to TRBD2 covers 11 bases. The CDR3 spans 15 residues. Germline V gene lookup returns CDR1 MNHNS and CDR2 SASEGT. Unmatched junction bases numbered 0, after V lost 4 bases and J lost 0 bases. The CDR3 here is CASSGLAGSTDTQYF. Written as DNA, the CDR3 is TGTGCCAGCAGTGGACTAGCGGGGAGCACAGATACGCAGTATTTT.

This clone was found once. V and J are TRBV5-8 and TRBJ1-5; the match to TRBD1 covers 7 bases. The CDR3 runs 15 residues. V was pared by 5 bases and J by 0 bases, with 5 bases of the junction left unmatched. In germline, CDR1 is SGHTS, CDR2 YDEGEE. This CDR3 is CASRHRDSSNQPQHF. The CDR3 coding sequence is TGTGCCAGCAGGCACAGGGACAGTAGCAATCAGCCCCAGCATTTT.

The chain uses TRBV6-1 and TRBJ1-1; D remains ambiguous. This CDR3 contains 14 residues. Trimming took off 3 bases at V and 1 base at J, with 9 bases between the two ends. Germline lookup yields CDR1 MNHNS and CDR2 SASEGT. CDR3 nucleotide sequence: TGTGCCAGCAGTGATGGACGGGAGAACACTGAAGCTTTCTTT. Its translation: CASSDGRENTEAFF.

The V gene is TRBV28, the J gene TRBJ2-3; 8 positions agree with TRBD1. The CDR3 is made up of 15 amino acids. CDR1 is MDHEN and CDR2 is SYDVKM in the germline V gene. Germline trimming cut 6 bases from V and 4 bases from J; bases unmatched to any gene: 9. CDR3 region: CASRSNRGEADTQYF. CDR3 coding DNA: TGTGCCAGCAGGTCTAACAGGGGGGAGGCAGATACGCAGTATTTT.

This clone was seen only once. The genes are TRBV13 and TRBJ2-1, with 7 bases aligning to TRBD1. Germline V gives CDR1 PRHDT, CDR2 FYEKMQ (reference sequence). Trimming cost V 5 bases and J 8 bases; bases outside gene matches: 6. The CDR3 consists of 13 residues. DNA for the CDR3: TGTGCCAGCAGCCCAGGGACAGCGGATGAGCAGTTCTTC. Amino acid sequence: CASSPGTADEQFF.

The V gene is TRBV18, the J gene TRBJ2-3; 13 nucleotides align to TRBD2. V shed 3 bases, J shed 5 bases, and the junction held 5 bases outside the gene matches. Germline V gene sequence: CDR1 KGHSH, CDR2 LQKENI. The CDR3 is 16 residues long. CDR3: CASSPGTSGALDTQYF. DNA for the CDR3: TGTGCCAGCTCACCGGGGACTAGCGGGGCGCTAGATACGCAGTATTTT.

The chain carries TRBV4-1 and TRBJ1-2, with 7 bases aligning to TRBD1. Germline V CDR1 and CDR2: MGHRA, YSYEKL. The CDR3 runs 15 residues. V lost 4 bases, J lost 0 bases, and 5 bases stayed unmatched. The DNA for the CDR3 is TGCGCCAGCAGCCCCACGGGACAGCCTAACTATGGCTACACCTTC. It translates to CASSPTGQPNYGYTF.

The chain has TRBV13 and TRBJ2-3, with 7 nucleotides matching TRBD2. CDR1 and CDR2 (germline): PRHDT, FYEKMQ (reference sequence). CDR3 length: 15 residues. J lost 6 bases, V lost 2 bases, and 8 bases had no gene match. The CDR3 is CASSLREDGDDTQYF. In nucleotides, the CDR3 is TGTGCCAGCAGCTTACGGGAGGACGGAGACGATACGCAGTATTTT.

The CDR3, as DNA: TGCGCCAGCAGCTTGACGGGGAAGGGCTCCTACGAGCAGTACTTC. Amino acid sequence: CASSLTGKGSYEQYF. V and J are TRBV5-1 and TRBJ2-7, with D maybe TRBD2 (5 bases). The CDR3 totals 15 residues. The V and J ends lost 1 base and 0 bases respectively, with 11 bases between them. Germline CDR1 reads SGHRS; CDR2 reads YFSETQ.

The chain uses TRBV6-6 and TRBJ2-2, with D tentatively TRBD1 (5 bases). V was shortened by 7 bases and J by 0 bases, with 9 bases between the two germline ends. The CDR3 runs 14 residues. Germline CDR1 MNHNY, CDR2 SVGAGI (reference sequence). The CDR3 DNA is TGTGCCAGCACCAGGGTAGCGAACACCGGGGAGCTGTTTTTT. This codes for CASTRVANTGELFF.

This clone was found a few times. V gene TRBV7-9 combines with J gene TRBJ2-1, with 12 bases aligning to TRBD2. Trimming took 5 bases from V and 0 from J; bases not matched to a gene: 2. Germline loops: CDR1 SEHNR, CDR2 FQNEAQ (reference sequence). This CDR3 contains 16 residues. The CDR3 sequence is CASSLGLAGSYNEQFF. The CDR3 region has the DNA TGTGCCAGCAGCCTGGGACTAGCGGGCTCCTACAATGAGCAGTTCTTC.

The gene calls are TRBV4-3 and TRBJ2-5; 9 nucleotides align to TRBD2. This CDR3 is built from 17 residues. Germline V gene data show CDR1 as LGHNA and CDR2 as YSLEER. V trimming: 2 bases; J trimming: 5 bases; junction bases outside the gene matches: 12. The CDR3 is CASSQSSGSGGFETQYF. The CDR3 nucleotides are TGCGCCAGCAGCCAATCAAGCGGTAGCGGGGGTTTCGAGACCCAGTACTTC.

This clone was detected once. In DNA form, the CDR3 reads TGTGCCACCAGCAGAGAATCGGTCCATGCGGGCAAACTGTTTTTT. Translating it yields CATSRESVHAGKLFF. The chain employs TRBV15 and TRBJ1-4, with D uncertain. The CDR3 length is 15 residues. From germline, CDR1 is LNHNV and CDR2 YYDKDF (reference sequence). V was clipped by 0 bases and J by 11 bases, with 16 bases between them.

This chain joins TRBV19 and TRBJ1-5, with 10 bases aligning to TRBD1. Germline loops: CDR1 LNHDA, CDR2 SQIVND (reference sequence). The CDR3 is made up of 16 amino acids. With 5 bases clipped from V and 2 bases from J, the junction kept 6 bases outside the gene matches. The CDR3 here is CASSEDRGRGNQPQHF. CDR3 DNA sequence: TGTGCCAGTAGTGAGGACAGGGGGAGAGGCAATCAGCCCCAGCATTTT.

V is TRBV28 and J is TRBJ1-1, with D uncertain. CDR1 and CDR2 from the germline V gene are MDHEN and SYDVKM. This CDR3 is built from 13 residues. Trimming took off 3 bases at V and 3 bases at J, with 8 bases between the two ends. For the CDR3, the DNA is TGTGCCAGCAGTTTCCTACGTGACACTGAAGCTTTCTTT. Encoded protein: CASSFLRDTEAFF.

The V call is TRBV6-5, the J call TRBJ2-7; TRBD2 agrees at 8 bases. The CDR3 totals 16 residues. Germline CDR1 is MNHEY and CDR2 is SVGAGI. V dropped 4 bases and J dropped 1; count of bases not matched to a gene: 9. CDR3 sequence: CASSSAAGDLSYEQYF. As DNA, the CDR3 is TGTGCCAGCAGTTCCGCAGCGGGGGATCTGTCCTACGAGCAGTACTTC.

The chain has TRBV7-2 and TRBJ2-6; 7 bases agree with TRBD1. V lost 5 bases to trimming and J lost 4 bases; unmatched junction nucleotides: 8. The CDR3 contains 16 residues. Per germline, CDR1 SGHTA and CDR2 FQGNSA. This chain's CDR3 is CASSPEGASGANVLTF. The CDR3 DNA is TGTGCCAGCAGCCCCGAGGGGGCGAGCGGGGCCAACGTCCTGACTTTC.

The chain combines TRBV30 with TRBJ1-4; tentative D call: TRBD1 (5 bases). The germline gives CDR1 GTSNPN, CDR2 SVGIG (reference sequence). The CDR3 runs to 13 residues. Between the trimmed V and J ends, which lost 4 bases and 6 bases, there was a span of 12 bases. CDR3 sequence: CAWMGGMDEKLFF. The DNA for the CDR3 is TGTGCCTGGATGGGGGGTATGGATGAAAAACTGTTTTTT.

The chain recombines TRBV29-1 with TRBJ2-3, with 9 bases fitting TRBD2. Trimming took 7 bases from V and 9 from J; bases not matched to a gene: 14. CDR3 length: 14 amino acids. Germline CDR1 is SQVTM and CDR2 is ANQGSEA. CDR3 residues: CSAVLERGVGTQYF. CDR3 nucleotide sequence: TGCAGCGCCGTCCTCGAGCGGGGGGTCGGGACGCAGTATTTT.